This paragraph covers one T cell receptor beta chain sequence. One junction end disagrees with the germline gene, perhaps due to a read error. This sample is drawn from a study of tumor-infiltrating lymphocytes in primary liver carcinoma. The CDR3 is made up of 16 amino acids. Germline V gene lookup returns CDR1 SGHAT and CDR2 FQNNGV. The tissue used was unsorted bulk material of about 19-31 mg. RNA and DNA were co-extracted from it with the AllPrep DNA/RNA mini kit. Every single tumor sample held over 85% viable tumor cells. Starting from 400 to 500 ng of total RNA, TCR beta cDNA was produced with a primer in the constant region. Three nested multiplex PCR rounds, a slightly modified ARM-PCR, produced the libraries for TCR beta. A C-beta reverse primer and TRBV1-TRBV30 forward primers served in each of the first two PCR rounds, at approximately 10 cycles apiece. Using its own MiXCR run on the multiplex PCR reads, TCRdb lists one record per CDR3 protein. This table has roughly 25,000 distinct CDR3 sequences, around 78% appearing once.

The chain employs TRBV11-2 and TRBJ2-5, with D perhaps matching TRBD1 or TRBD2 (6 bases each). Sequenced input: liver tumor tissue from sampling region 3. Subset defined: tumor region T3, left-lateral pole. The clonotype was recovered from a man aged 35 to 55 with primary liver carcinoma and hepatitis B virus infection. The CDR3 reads CAGSQTPGGGKESQHF. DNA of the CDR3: TGTGCCGGCAGCCAAACTCCTGGAGGGGGGAAAGAGAGCCAGCATTTC.